Listed below are T cell receptor beta chains from one sample, sequenced in a study of cytomegalovirus exposure and HLA in healthy donors. Libraries were prepared by immunoSEQ multiplex PCR; TCRdb keeps only in-frame clonotypes and omits some of them. The listing records fewer than 85,000 clones. The sequencing input was PBMCs. The receptor source for this set is a young man in good health and CMV-seronegative. Both conserved end residues are part of each CDR3. The order of the fields is D gene, J gene, V gene, CDR3 protein, CDR3 DNA. D genes are given only for firm matches.

- TRBJ1-1 TRBV13 CASSWGLGRNTEAFF TGTGCCAGCAGCTGGGGCCTGGGAAGGAACACTGAAGCTTTCTTT
- TRBJ2-2 TRBV6-5 CASSDSLDTGELFF TGTGCCAGCAGTGACTCCCTAGACACCGGGGAGCTGTTTTTT
- TRBJ1-2 TRBV18 CASSPPAGVGGYTF TGTGCCAGCTCACCACCGGCAGGGGTGGGAGGCTACACCTTC
- TRBJ2-7 TRBV18 CASPPGPSYEQYF TGTGCCAGCCCACCAGGGCCATCCTACGAGCAGTACTTC
- TRBJ2-5 TRBV6-5 CASSYSALPGETQYF TGTGCCAGCAGTTACTCCGCGCTCCCAGGGGAGACCCAGTACTTC
TRBD2 TRBJ2-7 TRBV19 CASKGASGAGGPYEQYF TGTGCCAGTAAGGGGGCCTCGGGGGCGGGAGGGCCTTACGAGCAGTACTTC
- TRBJ1-4 TRBV7-2 CASSFLGRGEKLFF TGTGCCAGCAGCTTTCTGGGCCGGGGTGAAAAACTGTTTTTT
TRBD1 TRBJ2-1 TRBV5-1 CASSPQGNEQFF TGCGCCAGCAGCCCACAGGGGAATGAGCAGTTCTTC
- TRBJ2-7 TRBV7-2 CASSLLGLAYEQYF TGTGCCAGCAGCTTACTCGGACTGGCCTACGAGCAGTACTTC
- TRBJ1-5 TRBV7-2 CASSLRGNQPQHF TGTGCCAGCAGCTTAAGAGGCAATCAGCCCCAGCATTTT
TRBD1 TRBJ2-3 TRBV2 CASRTGDTQYF TGTGCCAGCAGGACAGGGGATACGCAGTATTTT
TRBD1 TRBJ2-7 TRBV18 CASSPSPLDRGVYEQYF TGTGCCAGCTCACCTTCACCTTTGGACAGGGGGGTCTACGAGCAGTACTTC
TRBD1 TRBJ2-7 TRBV6-5 CASSLGQGNPYEQYF TGTGCCAGCAGTCTGGGACAGGGGAACCCCTACGAGCAGTACTTC
- TRBJ2-2 TRBV6-5 CASSYQAANTGELFF TGTGCCAGCAGTTATCAGGCAGCGAACACCGGGGAGCTGTTTTTT
TRBD2 TRBJ2-7 TRBV7-9 CASSRPTSGRSEQYF TGTGCCAGCAGCCGACCTACTAGCGGGAGAAGCGAGCAGTACTTC
- TRBJ1-1 TRBV29-1 CSVAPEGDTEAFF TGCAGCGTTGCCCCCGAGGGCGACACTGAAGCTTTCTTT
- TRBJ2-7 TRBV4-2 CASSQLRAGRNEQYF TGTGCCAGCAGCCAATTAAGGGCGGGGAGGAACGAGCAGTACTTC
- TRBJ1-1 TRBV27 CASSLSGEGVTEAFF TGTGCCAGCAGTTTATCAGGGGAGGGGGTCACTGAAGCTTTCTTT
TRBD1 TRBJ2-2 TRBV11-2 CASSSRDRVHTGELFF TGTGCCAGCAGCTCCCGGGACAGGGTCCACACCGGGGAGCTGTTTTTT
TRBD1 TRBJ2-1 TRBV9 CASSLGTGRTEEQFF TGTGCCAGCAGCTTAGGGACAGGGAGAACTGAGGAGCAGTTCTTC
- TRBJ2-7 TRBV30 CAWSFPPGEQYF TGTGCCTGGAGTTTTCCCCCGGGGGAGCAGTACTTC
TRBD1 TRBJ1-1 TRBV5-1 CASRGQGNTEAFF TGCGCCAGCAGGGGACAGGGGAACACTGAAGCTTTCTTT
- TRBJ1-1 TRBV6-1 CASSVNPGGITEAFF TGTGCCAGCAGTGTTAACCCGGGGGGAATCACTGAAGCTTTCTTT
TRBD2 TRBJ2-2 TRBV10-3 CAISGSGTSVTGELFF TGTGCCATCAGTGGCTCCGGGACTAGCGTCACCGGGGAGCTGTTTTTT